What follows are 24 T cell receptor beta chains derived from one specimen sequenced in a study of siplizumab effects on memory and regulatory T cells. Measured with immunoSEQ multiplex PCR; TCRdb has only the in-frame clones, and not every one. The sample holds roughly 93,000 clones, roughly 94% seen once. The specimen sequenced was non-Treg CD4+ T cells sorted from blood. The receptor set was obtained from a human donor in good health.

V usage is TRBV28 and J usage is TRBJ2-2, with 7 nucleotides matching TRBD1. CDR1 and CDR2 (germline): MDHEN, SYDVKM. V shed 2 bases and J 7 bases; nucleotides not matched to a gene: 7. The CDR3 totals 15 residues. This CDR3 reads CASSLGLGGRGELFF. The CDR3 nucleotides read TGTGCCAGCAGTTTAGGGTTAGGGGGCCGCGGGGAGCTGTTTTTT.

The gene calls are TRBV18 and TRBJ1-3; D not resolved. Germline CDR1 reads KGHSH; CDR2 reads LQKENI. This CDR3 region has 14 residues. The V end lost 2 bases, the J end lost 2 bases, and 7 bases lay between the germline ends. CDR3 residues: CASSPNSTGNTIYF. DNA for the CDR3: TGTGCCAGCTCACCAAACAGTACTGGAAACACCATATATTTT.

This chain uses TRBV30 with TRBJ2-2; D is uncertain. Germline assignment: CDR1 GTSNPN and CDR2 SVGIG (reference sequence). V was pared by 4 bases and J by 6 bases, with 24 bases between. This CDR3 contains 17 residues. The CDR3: CAWTIRQVVFGSGELFF. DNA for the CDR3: TGTGCCTGGACTATAAGGCAGGTTGTCTTTGGATCCGGGGAGCTGTTTTTT.

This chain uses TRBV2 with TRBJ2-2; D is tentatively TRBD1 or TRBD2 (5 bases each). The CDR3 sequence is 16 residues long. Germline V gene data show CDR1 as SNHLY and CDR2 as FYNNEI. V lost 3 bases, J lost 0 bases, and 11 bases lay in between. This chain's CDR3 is CASSDPGTANTGELFF. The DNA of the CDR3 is TGTGCCAGCAGTGATCCCGGGACGGCGAACACCGGGGAGCTGTTTTTT.

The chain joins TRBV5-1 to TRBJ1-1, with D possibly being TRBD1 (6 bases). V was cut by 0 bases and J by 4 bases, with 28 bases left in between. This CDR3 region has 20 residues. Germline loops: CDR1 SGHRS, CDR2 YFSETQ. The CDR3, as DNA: TGCGCCAGCAGCTTGGCCCCCCTGACAGGATCGCCGTCCCGGAGCACTGAAGCTTTCTTT. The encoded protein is CASSLAPLTGSPSRSTEAFF.

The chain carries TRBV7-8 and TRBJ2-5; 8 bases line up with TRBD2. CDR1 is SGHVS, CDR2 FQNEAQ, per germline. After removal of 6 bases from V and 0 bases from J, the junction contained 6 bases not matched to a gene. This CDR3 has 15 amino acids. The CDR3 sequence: CASSLLAVNQETQYF. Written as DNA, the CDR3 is TGTGCCAGCAGTCTACTAGCGGTAAACCAAGAGACCCAGTACTTC. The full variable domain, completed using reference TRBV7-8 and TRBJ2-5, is GAGVSQSPRYKVAKRGQDVALRCDPISGHVSLFWYQQALGQGPEFLTYFQNEAQLDKSGLPSDRFFAERPEGSVSTLKIQRTQQEDSAVYLCASSLLAVNQETQYFGPGTRLLVL.

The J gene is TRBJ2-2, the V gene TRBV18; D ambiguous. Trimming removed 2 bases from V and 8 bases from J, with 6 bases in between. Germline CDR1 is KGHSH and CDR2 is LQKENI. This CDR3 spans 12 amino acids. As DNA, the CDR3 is TGTGCCAGCTCACCATTGAGAGGGGAGCTGTTTTTT. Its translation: CASSPLRGELFF.

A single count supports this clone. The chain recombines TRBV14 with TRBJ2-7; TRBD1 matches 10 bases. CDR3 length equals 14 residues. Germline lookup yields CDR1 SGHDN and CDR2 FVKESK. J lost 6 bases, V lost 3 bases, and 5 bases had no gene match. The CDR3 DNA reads TGTGCCAGCAGCCATCGAGGACAGGGGGTCGAGCAGTACTTC. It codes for CASSHRGQGVEQYF.

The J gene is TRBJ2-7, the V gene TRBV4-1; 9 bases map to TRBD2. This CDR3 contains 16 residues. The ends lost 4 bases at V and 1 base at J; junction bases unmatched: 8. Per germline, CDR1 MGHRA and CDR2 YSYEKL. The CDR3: CASSRGGSGSSYEQYF. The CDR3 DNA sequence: TGCGCCAGCAGCCGAGGGGGTAGCGGGAGTTCCTACGAGCAGTACTTC.

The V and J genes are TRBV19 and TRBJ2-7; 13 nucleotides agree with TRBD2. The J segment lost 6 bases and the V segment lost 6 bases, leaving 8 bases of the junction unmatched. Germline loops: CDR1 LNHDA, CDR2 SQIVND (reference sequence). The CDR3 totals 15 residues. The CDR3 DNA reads TGTGCCAGTAGATCCGGGACTAGCGGGGCCCGCGAGCAGTACTTC. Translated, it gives CASRSGTSGAREQYF.

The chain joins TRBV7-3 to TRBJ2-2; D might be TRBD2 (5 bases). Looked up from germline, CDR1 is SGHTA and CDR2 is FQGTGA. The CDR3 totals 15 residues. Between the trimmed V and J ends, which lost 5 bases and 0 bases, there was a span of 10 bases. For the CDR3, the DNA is TGTGCCAGCAGCCGACGTAGCGCGAACACCGGGGAGCTGTTTTTT. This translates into CASSRRSANTGELFF.

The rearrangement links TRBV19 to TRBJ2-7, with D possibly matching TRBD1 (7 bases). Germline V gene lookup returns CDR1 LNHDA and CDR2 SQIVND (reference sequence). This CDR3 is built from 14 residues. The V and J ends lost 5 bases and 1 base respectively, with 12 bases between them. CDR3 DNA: TGTGCCAGTAGTGCGCGGGACAGTTCCTACGAGCAGTACTTC. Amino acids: CASSARDSSYEQYF.

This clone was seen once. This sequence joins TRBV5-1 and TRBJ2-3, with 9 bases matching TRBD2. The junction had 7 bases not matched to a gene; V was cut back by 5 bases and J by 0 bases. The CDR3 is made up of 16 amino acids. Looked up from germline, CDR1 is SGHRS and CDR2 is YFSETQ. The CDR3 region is CASSPVAGGSTDTQYF. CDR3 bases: TGCGCCAGCAGTCCGGTGGCGGGAGGGAGCACAGATACGCAGTATTTT. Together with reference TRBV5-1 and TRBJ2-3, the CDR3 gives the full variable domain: KAGVTQTPRYLIKTRGQQVTLSCSPISGHRSVSWYQQTPGQGLQFLFEYFSETQRNKGNFPGRFSGRQFSNSRSEMNVSTLELGDSALYLCASSPVAGGSTDTQYFGPGTRLTVL.

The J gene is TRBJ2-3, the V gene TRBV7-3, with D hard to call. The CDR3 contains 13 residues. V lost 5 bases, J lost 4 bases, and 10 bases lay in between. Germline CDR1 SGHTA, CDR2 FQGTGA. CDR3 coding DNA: TGTGCCAGCAGCGCAACATTGCCAGATACGCAGTATTTT. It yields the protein CASSATLPDTQYF.

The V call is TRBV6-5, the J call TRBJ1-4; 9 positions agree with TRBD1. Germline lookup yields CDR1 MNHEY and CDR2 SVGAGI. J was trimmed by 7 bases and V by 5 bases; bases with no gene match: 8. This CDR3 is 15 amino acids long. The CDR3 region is CASSLNRGRVEKLFF. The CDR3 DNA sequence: TGTGCCAGCAGTCTAAACAGGGGGCGTGTTGAAAAACTGTTTTTT.

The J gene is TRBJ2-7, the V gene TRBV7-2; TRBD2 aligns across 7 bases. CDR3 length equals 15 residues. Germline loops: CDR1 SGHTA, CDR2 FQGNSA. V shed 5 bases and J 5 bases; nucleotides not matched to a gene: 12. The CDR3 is CASSRSGGSFDEQYF. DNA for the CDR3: TGTGCCAGCAGCCGATCCGGCGGGAGTTTCGACGAGCAGTACTTC.

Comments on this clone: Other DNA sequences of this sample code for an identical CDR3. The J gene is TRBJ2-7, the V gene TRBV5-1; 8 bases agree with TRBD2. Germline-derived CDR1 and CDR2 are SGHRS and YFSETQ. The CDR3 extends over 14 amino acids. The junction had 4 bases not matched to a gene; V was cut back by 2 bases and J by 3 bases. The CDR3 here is CASSLTGGRYEQYF. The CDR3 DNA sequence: TGCGCCAGCAGCTTAACGGGAGGGCGCTACGAGCAGTACTTC.

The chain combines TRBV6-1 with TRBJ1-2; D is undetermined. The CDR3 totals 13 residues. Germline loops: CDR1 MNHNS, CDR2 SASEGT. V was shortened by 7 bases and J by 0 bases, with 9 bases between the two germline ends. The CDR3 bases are TGTGCCAGCAACCTATCGACTAACTATGGCTACACCTTC. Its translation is CASNLSTNYGYTF.

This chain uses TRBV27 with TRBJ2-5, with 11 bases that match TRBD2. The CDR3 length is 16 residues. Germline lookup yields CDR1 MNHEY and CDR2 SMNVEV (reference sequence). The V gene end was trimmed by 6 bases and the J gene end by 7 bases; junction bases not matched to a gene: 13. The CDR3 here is CASSPTLLAGGGTQYF. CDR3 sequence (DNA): TGTGCCAGCAGCCCCACCCTTCTAGCGGGGGGAGGGACCCAGTACTTC.

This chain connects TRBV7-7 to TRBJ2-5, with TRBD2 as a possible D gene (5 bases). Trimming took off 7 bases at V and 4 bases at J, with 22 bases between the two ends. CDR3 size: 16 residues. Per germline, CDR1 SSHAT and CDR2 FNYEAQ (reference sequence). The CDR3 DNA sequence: TGTGCCAGCACGACCTCCTCTCCGGGATCCGGAGAGACCCAGTACTTC. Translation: CASTTSSPGSGETQYF.

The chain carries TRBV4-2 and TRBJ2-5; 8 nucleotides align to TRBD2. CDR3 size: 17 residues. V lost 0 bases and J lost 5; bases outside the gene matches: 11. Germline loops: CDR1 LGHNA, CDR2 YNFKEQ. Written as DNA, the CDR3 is TGTGCCAGCAGCCAAGATTCGGGTAGCGGGATTTTGGAGACCCAGTACTTC. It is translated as CASSQDSGSGILETQYF.

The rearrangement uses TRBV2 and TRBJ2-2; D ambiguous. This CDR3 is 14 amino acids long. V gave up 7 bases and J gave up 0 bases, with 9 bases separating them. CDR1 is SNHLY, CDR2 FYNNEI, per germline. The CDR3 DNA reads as TGTGCCAGCATAGCACAAGCGAACACCGGGGAGCTGTTTTTT. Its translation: CASIAQANTGELFF. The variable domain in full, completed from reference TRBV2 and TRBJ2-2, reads EPEVTQTPSHQVTQMGQEVILRCVPISNHLYFYWYRQILGQKVEFLVSFYNNEISEKSEIFDDQFSVERPDGSNFTLKIRSTKLEDSAMYFCASIAQANTGELFFGEGSRLTVL.

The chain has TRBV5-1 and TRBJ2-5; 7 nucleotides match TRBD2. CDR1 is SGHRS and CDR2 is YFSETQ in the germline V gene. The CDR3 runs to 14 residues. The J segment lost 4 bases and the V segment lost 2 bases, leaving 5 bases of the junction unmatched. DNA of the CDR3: TGCGCCAGCAGCTTCTCTAGCGGCAGAGAGACCCAGTACTTC. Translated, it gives CASSFSSGRETQYF.

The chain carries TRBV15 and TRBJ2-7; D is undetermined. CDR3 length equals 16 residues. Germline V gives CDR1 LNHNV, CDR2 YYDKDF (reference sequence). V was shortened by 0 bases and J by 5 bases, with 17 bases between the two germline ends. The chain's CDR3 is CATSRDFESSRHEQYF. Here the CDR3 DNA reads TGTGCCACCAGCAGAGATTTCGAGAGTTCGCGCCACGAGCAGTACTTC.